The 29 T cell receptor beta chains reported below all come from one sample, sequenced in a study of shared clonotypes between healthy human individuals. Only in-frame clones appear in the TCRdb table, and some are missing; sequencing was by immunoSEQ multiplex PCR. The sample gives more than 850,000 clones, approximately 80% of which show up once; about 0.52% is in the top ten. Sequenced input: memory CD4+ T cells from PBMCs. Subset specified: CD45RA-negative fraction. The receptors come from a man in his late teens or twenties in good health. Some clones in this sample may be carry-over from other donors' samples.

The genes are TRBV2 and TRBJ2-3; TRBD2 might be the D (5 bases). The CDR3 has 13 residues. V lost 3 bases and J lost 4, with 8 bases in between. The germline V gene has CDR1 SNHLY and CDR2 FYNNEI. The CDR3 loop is CASSDGKSDTQYF. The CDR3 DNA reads TGTGCCAGCAGTGACGGGAAGTCAGATACGCAGTATTTT.

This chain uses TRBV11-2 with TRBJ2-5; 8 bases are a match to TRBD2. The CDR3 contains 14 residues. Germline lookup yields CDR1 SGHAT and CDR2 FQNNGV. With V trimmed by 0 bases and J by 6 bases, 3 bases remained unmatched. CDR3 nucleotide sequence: TGTGCCAGCAGCTTAGAAGCGGGAGCCCAGACCCAGTACTTC. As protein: CASSLEAGAQTQYF.

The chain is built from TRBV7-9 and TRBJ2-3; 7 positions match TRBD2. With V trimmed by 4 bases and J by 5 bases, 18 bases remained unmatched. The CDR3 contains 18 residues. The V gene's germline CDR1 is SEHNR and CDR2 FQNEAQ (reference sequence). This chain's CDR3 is CASSYAFAVPGGIDTQYF. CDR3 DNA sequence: TGTGCCAGCAGCTATGCCTTCGCCGTTCCGGGGGGAATAGATACGCAGTATTTT. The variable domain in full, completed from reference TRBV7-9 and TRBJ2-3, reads DTGVSQNPRHKITKRGQNVTFRCDPISEHNRLYWYRQTLGQGPEFLTYFQNEAQLEKSRLLSDRFSAERPKGSFSTLEIQRTEQGDSAMYLCASSYAFAVPGGIDTQYFGPGTRLTVL.

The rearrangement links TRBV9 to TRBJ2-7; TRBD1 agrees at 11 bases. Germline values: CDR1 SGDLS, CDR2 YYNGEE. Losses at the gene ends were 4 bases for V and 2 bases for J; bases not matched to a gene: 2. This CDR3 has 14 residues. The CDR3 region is CASSSGQGAYEQYF. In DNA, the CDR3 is TGTGCCAGCAGCTCGGGACAGGGGGCCTACGAGCAGTACTTC.

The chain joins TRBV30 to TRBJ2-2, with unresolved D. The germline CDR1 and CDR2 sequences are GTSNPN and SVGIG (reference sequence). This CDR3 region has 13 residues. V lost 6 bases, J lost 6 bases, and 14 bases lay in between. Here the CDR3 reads CACPGPTSGELFF. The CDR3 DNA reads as TGTGCCTGCCCGGGCCCTACTTCCGGGGAGCTGTTTTTT.

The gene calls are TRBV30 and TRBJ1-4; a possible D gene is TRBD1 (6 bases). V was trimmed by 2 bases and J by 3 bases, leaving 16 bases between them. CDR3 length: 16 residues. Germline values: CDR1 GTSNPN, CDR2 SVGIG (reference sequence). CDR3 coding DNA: TGTGCCTGGAGTACCCAACCACAGGGCCCTAATGAAAAACTGTTTTTT. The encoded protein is CAWSTQPQGPNEKLFF.

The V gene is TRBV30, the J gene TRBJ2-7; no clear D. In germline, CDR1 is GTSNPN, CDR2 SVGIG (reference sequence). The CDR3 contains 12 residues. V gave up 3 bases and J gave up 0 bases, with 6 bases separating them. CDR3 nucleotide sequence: TGTGCCTGGAGCCTGAGCTCCTACGAGCAGTACTTC. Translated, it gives CAWSLSSYEQYF.

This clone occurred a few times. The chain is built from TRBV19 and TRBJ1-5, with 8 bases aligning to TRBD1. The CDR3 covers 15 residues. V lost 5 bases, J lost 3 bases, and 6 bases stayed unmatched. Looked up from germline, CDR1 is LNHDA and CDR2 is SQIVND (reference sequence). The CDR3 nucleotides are TGTGCCAGTAGTCCCGGACAGGGACCCAATCAGCCCCAGCATTTT. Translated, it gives CASSPGQGPNQPQHF.

The CDR3 sequence is CASSPRAGGPLEQFF. CDR3 in DNA: TGTGCCAGCAGCCCGAGGGCGGGAGGGCCTCTTGAGCAGTTCTTC. The V gene is TRBV5-4, the J gene TRBJ2-1; 9 positions agree with TRBD2. The junction had 11 bases not matched to a gene; V was cut back by 4 bases and J by 9 bases. Germline V gene lookup returns CDR1 SGHNT and CDR2 YYREEE (reference sequence). The length of the CDR3 is 15 residues.

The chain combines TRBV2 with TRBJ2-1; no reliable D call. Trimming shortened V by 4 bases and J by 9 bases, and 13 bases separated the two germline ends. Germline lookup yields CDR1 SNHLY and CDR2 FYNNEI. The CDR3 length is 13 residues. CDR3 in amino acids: CASSAQPLSEQFF. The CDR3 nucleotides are TGTGCCAGCAGTGCTCAACCTCTCAGTGAGCAGTTCTTC.

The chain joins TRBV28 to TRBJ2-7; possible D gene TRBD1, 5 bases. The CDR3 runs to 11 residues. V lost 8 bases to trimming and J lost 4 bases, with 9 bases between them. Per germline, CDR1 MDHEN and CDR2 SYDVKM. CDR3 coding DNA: TGTGCCAGCGGGGCGCCTTACGAGCAGTACTTC. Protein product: CASGAPYEQYF.

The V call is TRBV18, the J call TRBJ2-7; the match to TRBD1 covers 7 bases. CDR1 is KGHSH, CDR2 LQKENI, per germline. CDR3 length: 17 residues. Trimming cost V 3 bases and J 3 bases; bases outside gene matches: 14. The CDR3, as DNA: TGTGCCAGCTCACCGGGTCCCTCCGGGACAGCAAACTACGAGCAGTACTTC. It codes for CASSPGPSGTANYEQYF.

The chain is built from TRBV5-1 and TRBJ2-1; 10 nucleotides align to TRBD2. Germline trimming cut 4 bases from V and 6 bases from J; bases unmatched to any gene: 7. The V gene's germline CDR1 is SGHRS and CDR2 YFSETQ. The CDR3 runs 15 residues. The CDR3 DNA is TGCGCCAGCAGCCCCGTAGCGGGAGGCCCCAATGAGCAGTTCTTC. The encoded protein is CASSPVAGGPNEQFF.

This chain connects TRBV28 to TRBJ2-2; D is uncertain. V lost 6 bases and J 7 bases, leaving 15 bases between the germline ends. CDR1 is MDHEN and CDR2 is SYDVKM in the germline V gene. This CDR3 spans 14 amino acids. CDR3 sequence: CASRRPGGDGELFF. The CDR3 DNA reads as TGTGCCAGCAGGCGGCCGGGTGGGGACGGGGAGCTGTTTTTT.

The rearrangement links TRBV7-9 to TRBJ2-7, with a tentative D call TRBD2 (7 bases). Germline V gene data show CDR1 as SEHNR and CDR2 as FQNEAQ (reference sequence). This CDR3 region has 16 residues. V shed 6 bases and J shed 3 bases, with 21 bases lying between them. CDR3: CASSAAQGTTVYEQYF. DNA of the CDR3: TGTGCCAGCAGTGCGGCGCAGGGGACTACCGTCTACGAGCAGTACTTC.

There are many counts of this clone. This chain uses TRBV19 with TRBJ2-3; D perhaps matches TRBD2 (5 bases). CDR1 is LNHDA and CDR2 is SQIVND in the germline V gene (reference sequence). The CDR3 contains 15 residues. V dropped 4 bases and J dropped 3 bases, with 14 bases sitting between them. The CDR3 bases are TGTGCCAGTAGTACCGGGAACGCGGCAACAGATACGCAGTATTTT. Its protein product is CASSTGNAATDTQYF.

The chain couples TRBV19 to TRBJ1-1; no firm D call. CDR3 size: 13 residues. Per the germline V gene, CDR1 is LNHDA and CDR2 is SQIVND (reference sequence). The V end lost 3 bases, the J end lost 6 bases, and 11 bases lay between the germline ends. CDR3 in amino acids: CASSIDRQAEAFF. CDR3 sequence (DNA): TGTGCCAGTAGTATCGATCGGCAGGCTGAAGCTTTCTTT.

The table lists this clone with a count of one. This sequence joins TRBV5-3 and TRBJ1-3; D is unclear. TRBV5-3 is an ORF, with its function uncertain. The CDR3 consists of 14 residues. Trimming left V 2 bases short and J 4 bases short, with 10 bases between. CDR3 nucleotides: TGTGCCAGAAGCTTAAAGTGTTCCGGAAACACCATATATTTT. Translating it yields CARSLKCSGNTIYF.

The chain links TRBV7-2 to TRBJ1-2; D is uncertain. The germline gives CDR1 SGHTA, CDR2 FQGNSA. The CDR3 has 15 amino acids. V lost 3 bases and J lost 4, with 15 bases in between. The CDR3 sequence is CASSFHWRDPYGYTF. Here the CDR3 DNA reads TGTGCCAGCAGCTTTCACTGGAGAGACCCCTATGGCTACACCTTC.

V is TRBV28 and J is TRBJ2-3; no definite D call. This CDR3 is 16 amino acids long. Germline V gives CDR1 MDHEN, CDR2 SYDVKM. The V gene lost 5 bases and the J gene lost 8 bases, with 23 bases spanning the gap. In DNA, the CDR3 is TGTGCCAGCAGTGGGAAGGTCTACAGCCTCCCCGCTACGCAGTATTTT. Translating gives CASSGKVYSLPATQYF.

The CDR3 bases are TGCGCCAGCAGCTTGACCCCGCAAGAAAACACTGAAGCTTTCTTT. Translation gives CASSLTPQENTEAFF. The rearrangement joins TRBV5-1 to TRBJ1-1; no firm D call. The CDR3 loop spans 15 amino acids. V was trimmed by 1 base and J by 2 bases, leaving 12 bases between them. CDR1 and CDR2 (germline): SGHRS, YFSETQ.

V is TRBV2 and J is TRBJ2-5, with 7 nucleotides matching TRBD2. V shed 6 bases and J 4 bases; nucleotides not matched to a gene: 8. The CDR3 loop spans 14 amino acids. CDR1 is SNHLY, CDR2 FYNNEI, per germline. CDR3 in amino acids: CASRAGEGLETQYF. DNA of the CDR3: TGTGCCAGCAGGGCCGGGGAGGGTTTAGAGACCCAGTACTTC.

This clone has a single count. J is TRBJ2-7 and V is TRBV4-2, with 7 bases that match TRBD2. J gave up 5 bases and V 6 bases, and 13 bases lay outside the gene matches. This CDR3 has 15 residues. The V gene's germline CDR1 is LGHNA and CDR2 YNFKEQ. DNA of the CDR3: TGTGCCAGCAGACGGACCGGACTAGAGGCCGACGAGCAGTACTTC. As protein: CASRRTGLEADEQYF.

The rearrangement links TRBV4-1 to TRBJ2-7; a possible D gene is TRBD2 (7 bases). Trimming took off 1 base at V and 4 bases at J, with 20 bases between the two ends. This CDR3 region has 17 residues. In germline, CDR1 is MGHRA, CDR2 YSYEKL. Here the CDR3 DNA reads TGCGCCAGCAGCCAAGGATATCAGACCGGGGGGCTATACGAGCAGTACTTC. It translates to CASSQGYQTGGLYEQYF.

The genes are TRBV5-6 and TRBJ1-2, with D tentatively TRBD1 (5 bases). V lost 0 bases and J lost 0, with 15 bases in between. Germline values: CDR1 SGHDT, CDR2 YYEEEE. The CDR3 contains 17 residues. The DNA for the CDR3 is TGTGCCAGCAGCTTGGACTGGGGCGGACTATCTAACTATGGCTACACCTTC. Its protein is CASSLDWGGLSNYGYTF.

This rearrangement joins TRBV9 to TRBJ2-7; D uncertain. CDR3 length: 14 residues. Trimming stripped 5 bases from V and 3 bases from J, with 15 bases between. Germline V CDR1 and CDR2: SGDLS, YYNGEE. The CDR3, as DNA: TGTGCCAGCAGTTGGAGTGGAGCTGACTACGAGCAGTACTTC. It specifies CASSWSGADYEQYF.

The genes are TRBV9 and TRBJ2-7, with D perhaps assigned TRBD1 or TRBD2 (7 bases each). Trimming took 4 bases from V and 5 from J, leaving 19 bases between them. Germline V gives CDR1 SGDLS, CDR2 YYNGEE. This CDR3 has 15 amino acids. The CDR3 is CASSPGQQGRDEQYF. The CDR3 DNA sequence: TGTGCCAGCAGCCCGGGCCAACAGGGGAGGGACGAGCAGTACTTC. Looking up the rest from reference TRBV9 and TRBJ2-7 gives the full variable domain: DSGVTQTPKHLITATGQRVTLRCSPRSGDLSVYWYQQSLDQGLQFLIQYYNGEERAKGNILERFSAQQFPDLHSELNLSSLELGDSALYFCASSPGQQGRDEQYFGPGTRLTVT.

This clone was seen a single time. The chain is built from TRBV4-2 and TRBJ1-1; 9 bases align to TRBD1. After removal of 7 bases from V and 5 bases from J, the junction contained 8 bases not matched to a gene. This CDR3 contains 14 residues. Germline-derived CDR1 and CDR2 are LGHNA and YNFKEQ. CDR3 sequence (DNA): TGTGCCAGCATACAGACAGGGGGAGGGACTGAAGCTTTCTTT. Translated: CASIQTGGGTEAFF.

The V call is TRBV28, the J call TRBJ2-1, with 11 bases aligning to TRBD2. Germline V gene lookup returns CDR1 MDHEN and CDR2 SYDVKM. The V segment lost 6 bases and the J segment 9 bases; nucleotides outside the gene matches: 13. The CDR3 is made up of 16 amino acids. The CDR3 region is CASSRPTSGSRSEQFF. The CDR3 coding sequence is TGTGCCAGCAGCCGACCTACTAGCGGGAGTCGTAGTGAGCAGTTCTTC.